Presented here are 2 T cell receptor beta chains from one specimen sequenced in a study of TIL therapy for anti-PD-1-resistant metastatic lung cancer (TCRdb year 2021). The sample's time point label is to be understood as: pre-treatment sample, taken before nivolumab and TIL therapy. Baseline tumor samples were excised metastases, mostly pleural nodules or supraclavicular lymph nodes, from the same resection used to grow TIL. TCR beta CDR3 regions were amplified from genomic DNA with the immunoSEQ v3 hsTCRB kit using bias-controlled multiplex PCR. The table was pulled from immuneACCESS by TCRdb, which kept in-frame rearrangements only. Such tables lose some clones; where checked, under half of the loss comes from unresolved V genes, and the rest has no known cause. In this sample the table shows approximately 27,000 clones, around 77% of which occur a single time. 7% to 9.5% of the sample is taken by the ten largest.

The starting material was tumor tissue, obtained at baseline. These receptors all stem from a person aged 25 to 85 with non-small cell lung cancer.

V gene TRBV11-2 combines with J gene TRBJ2-7; D is undetermined. V gave up 4 bases and J gave up 7 bases, with 14 bases separating them. Germline V CDR1 and CDR2: SGHAT, FQNNGV. The CDR3 runs to 13 residues. The CDR3 DNA reads as TGTGCCAGCAGCTCGCTGGGCAGATGGGAGCAGTACTTC. Translating gives CASSSLGRWEQYF.

This clone was seen only a few times. The J gene is TRBJ1-6, the V gene TRBV6-4, with TRBD1 identical over 7 bases. The germline gives CDR1 MRHNA, CDR2 SNTAGT. V was clipped by 4 bases and J by 8 bases; unmatched bases: 5. CDR3 size: 14 residues. The CDR3 bases are TGTGCCAGCAGTGGGGGGCAGGGGGATTCACCCCTCCACTTT. This sequence encodes CASSGGQGDSPLHF.